The 7 T cell receptor beta chains listed next were all sequenced from one sample in a study of blood T cell repertoires in COVID-19. Libraries were prepared by immunoSEQ multiplex PCR; TCRdb keeps only in-frame clonotypes and omits some of them. The table shows roughly 200,000 clones, with 88% occurring only once. Sequencing input: peripheral blood. The receptor set was obtained from a man younger than 35 with active or convalescent COVID-19.

The J gene is TRBJ1-5, the V gene TRBV7-9; tentative D call: TRBD1 (5 bases). Trimming left V 5 bases short and J 6 bases short, with 20 bases between. This CDR3 is 16 amino acids long. CDR1 is SEHNR and CDR2 is FQNEAQ in the germline V gene (reference sequence). CDR3: CASSRISGDLGQPQHF. The CDR3 bases are TGTGCCAGCAGCCGGATATCGGGGGACCTAGGTCAGCCCCAGCATTTT. Full variable domain (missing parts from reference TRBV7-9 and TRBJ1-5): DTGVSQNPRHKITKRGQNVTFRCDPISEHNRLYWYRQTLGQGPEFLTYFQNEAQLEKSRLLSDRFSAERPKGSFSTLEIQRTEQGDSAMYLCASSRISGDLGQPQHFGDGTRLSIL.

J is TRBJ1-4 and V is TRBV19; 8 nucleotides agree with TRBD1. In germline, CDR1 is LNHDA, CDR2 SQIVND (reference sequence). The CDR3 loop spans 17 amino acids. The ends lost 2 bases at V and 2 bases at J; junction bases unmatched: 7. The CDR3 protein is CASSIPGGAGTNEKLFF. Written as DNA, the CDR3 is TGTGCCAGTAGTATACCAGGGGGCGCGGGGACTAATGAAAAACTGTTTTTT.

The rearrangement links TRBV5-4 to TRBJ2-7; 13 nucleotides match TRBD2. Germline V gene lookup returns CDR1 SGHNT and CDR2 YYREEE (reference sequence). The CDR3 contains 16 residues. The J segment lost 2 bases and the V segment lost 0 bases, leaving 2 bases of the junction unmatched. CDR3 in amino acids: CASSLGGLAGPYEQYF. In DNA form, the CDR3 reads TGTGCCAGCAGCTTGGGGGGACTAGCGGGGCCCTACGAGCAGTACTTC.

The J gene is TRBJ2-7, the V gene TRBV6-6, with TRBD1 identical over 9 bases. The CDR3 totals 12 residues. V gave up 6 bases and J gave up 4 bases; unmatched junction bases: 1. The germline gives CDR1 MNHNY, CDR2 SVGAGI (reference sequence). CDR3 sequence (DNA): TGTGCCAGCAGACAGGGGGCTTACGAGCAGTACTTC. This gives the protein CASRQGAYEQYF.

V gene TRBV5-5 combines with J gene TRBJ1-4; 7 bases match TRBD1. V was pared by 0 bases and J by 8 bases, with 4 bases of the junction left unmatched. The CDR3 spans 14 residues. CDR1 is SGHKS, CDR2 YYEKEE, per germline (reference sequence). The CDR3 DNA follows: TGTGCCAGCAGCTTGGACAGGGGAAGAGAAAAACTGTTTTTT. Translated: CASSLDRGREKLFF.

The chain joins TRBV14 to TRBJ1-1, with a weak D call TRBD1 (6 bases). V lost 0 bases and J lost 2, with 10 bases in between. CDR3 size: 15 residues. Germline assignment: CDR1 SGHDN and CDR2 FVKESK. This chain's CDR3 is CASSQDGTFNTEAFF. The CDR3 DNA sequence: TGTGCCAGCAGCCAAGACGGGACATTCAACACTGAAGCTTTCTTT.

This clone was found a few times. This rearrangement joins TRBV3-1 (or the pseudogene TRBV3-2) to TRBJ1-5, with TRBD1 matching over 7 bases. CDR1 is LGHDT, CDR2 YNNKEL, per germline (reference sequence). The CDR3 totals 13 residues. Trimming took 0 bases from V and 12 from J; bases not matched to a gene: 5. This CDR3 reads CASSQERQGNQHF. As DNA, the CDR3 is TGTGCCAGCAGCCAAGAGAGACAGGGTAACCAGCATTTT.